This T cell receptor (beta chain) originates from a study of cytomegalovirus exposure and HLA in healthy donors. Clones were sequenced by immunoSEQ multiplex PCR, and TCRdb holds only the in-frame ones, with some missing. The sample records 190,000 or so clones, 75% to 85% being singletons. J lost 2 bases, V lost 5 bases, and 5 bases had no gene match. The CDR3 runs to 15 residues. Germline assignment: CDR1 LNHDA and CDR2 SQIVND (reference sequence). The V call is TRBV19, the J call TRBJ2-7; 11 bases are a match to TRBD2. The sample comprised PBMCs. The receptor was isolated from a young woman in good health and CMV-seropositive. In nucleotides, the CDR3 is TGTGCCAGTAGTCCCGGACTAGCGGGCGCCTACGAGCAGTACTTC. Translated, it gives CASSPGLAGAYEQYF.